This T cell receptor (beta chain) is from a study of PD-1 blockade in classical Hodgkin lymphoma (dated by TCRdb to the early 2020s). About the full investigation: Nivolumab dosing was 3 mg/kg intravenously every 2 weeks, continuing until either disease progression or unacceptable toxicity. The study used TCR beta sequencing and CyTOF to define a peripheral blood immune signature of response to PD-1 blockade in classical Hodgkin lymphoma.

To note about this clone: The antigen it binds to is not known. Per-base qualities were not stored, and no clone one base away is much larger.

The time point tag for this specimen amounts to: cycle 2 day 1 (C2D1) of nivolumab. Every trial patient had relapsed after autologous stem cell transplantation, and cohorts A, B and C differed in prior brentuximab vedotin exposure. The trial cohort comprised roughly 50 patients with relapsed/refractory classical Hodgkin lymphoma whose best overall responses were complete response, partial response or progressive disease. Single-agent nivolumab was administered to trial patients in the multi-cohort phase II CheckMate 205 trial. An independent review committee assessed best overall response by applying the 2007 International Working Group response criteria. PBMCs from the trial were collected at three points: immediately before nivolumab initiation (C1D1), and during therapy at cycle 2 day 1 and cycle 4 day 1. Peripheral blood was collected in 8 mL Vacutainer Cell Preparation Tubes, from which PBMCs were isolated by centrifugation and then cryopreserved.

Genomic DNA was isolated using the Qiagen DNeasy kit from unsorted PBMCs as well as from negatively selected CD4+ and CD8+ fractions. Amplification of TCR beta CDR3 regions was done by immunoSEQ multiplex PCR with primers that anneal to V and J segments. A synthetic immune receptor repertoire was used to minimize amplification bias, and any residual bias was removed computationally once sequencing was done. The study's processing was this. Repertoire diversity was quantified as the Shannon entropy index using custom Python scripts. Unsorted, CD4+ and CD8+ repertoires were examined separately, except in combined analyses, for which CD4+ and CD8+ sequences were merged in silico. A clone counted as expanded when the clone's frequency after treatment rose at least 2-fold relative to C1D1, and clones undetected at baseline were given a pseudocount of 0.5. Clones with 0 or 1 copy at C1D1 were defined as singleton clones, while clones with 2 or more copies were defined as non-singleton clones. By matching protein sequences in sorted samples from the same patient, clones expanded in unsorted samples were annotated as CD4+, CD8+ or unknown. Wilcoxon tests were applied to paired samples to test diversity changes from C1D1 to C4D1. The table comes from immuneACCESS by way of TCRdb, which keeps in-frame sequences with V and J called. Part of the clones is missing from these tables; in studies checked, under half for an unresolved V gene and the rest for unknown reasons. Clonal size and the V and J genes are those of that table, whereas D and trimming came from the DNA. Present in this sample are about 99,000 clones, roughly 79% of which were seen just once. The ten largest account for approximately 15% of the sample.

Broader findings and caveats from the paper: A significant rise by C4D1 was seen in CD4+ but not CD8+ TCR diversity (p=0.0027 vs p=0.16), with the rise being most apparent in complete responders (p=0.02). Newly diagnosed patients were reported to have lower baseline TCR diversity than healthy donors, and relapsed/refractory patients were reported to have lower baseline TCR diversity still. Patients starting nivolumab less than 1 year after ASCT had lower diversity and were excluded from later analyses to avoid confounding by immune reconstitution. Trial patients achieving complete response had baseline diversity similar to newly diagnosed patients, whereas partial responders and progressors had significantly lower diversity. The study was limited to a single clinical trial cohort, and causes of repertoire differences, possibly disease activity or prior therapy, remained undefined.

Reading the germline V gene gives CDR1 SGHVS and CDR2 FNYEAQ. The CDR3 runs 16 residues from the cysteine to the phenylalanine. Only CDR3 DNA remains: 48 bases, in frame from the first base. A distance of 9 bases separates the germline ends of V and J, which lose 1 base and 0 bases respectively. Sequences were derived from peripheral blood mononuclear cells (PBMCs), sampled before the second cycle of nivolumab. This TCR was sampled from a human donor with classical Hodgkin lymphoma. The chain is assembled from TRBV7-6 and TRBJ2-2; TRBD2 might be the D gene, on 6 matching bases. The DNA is TGTGCCAGCAGCTTAGTTAGCGGAACGAACACCGGGGAGCTGTTTTTT. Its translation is CASSLVSGTNTGELFF.